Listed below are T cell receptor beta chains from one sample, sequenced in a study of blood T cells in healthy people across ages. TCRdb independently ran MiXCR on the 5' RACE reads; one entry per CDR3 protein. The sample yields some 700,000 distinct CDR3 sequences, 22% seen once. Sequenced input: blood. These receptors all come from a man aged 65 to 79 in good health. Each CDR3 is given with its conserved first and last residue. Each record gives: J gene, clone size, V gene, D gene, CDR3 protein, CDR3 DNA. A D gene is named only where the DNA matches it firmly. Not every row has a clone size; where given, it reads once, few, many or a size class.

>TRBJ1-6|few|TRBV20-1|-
CSATVPGQYNSPLHF
TGCAGTGCTACGGTACCGGGACAATATAATTCACCCCTCCACTTT
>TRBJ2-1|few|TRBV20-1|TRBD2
CSANSGVYNEQFF
TGCAGTGCTAATAGCGGGGTGTACAATGAGCAGTTCTTC
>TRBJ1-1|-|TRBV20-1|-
CSARATGFTEAFF
TGCAGTGCTAGGGCCACAGGTTTTACTGAAGCTTTCTTT
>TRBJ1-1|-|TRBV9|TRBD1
CASSVRTGGNTEAFF
TGTGCCAGCAGCGTCCGGACAGGCGGGAACACTGAAGCTTTCTTT
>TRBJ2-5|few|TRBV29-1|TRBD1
CSVGTGPNQETQYF
TGCAGCGTCGGGACAGGGCCCAACCAAGAGACCCAGTACTTC
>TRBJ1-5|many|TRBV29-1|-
CSVGPGGNQPQHF
TGCAGCGTTGGTCCGGGAGGCAATCAGCCCCAGCATTTT
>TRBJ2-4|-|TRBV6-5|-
CASSTDRIIAKNIQYF
TGTGCCAGCAGTACCGACAGAATAATAGCCAAAAACATTCAGTACTTC
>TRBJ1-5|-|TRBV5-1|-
CASSLGPPGQPQHF
TGCGCCAGCAGCTTGGGGCCCCCTGGACAGCCCCAGCATTTT
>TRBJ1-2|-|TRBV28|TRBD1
CASSSPHRGYGYTF
TGTGCCAGCAGTTCCCCCCACAGGGGGTATGGCTACACCTTC
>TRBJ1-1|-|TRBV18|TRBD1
CASSPGTAPEAFF
TGTGCCAGCTCACCCGGGACAGCCCCTGAAGCTTTCTTT
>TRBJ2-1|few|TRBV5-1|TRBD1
CASSGGQVMSEQFF
TGCGCCAGCAGCGGGGGACAGGTTATGAGTGAGCAGTTCTTC
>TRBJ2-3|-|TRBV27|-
CASSSSRGDTQYF
TGTGCCAGCAGTTCTTCTCGAGGGGATACGCAGTATTTT
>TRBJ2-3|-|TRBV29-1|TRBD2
CSVSPPGGSTDTQYF
TGCAGCGTGTCCCCTCCGGGAGGGAGCACAGATACGCAGTATTTT
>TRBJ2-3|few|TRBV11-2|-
CASSLDGSGGDTQYF
TGTGCCAGCAGCTTAGACGGGAGTGGGGGGGATACGCAGTATTTT
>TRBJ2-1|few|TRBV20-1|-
CSARDWSGRANEQFF
TGCAGTGCTAGAGATTGGTCAGGTCGGGCCAATGAGCAGTTCTTC
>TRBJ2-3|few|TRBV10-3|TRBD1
CAISAPDRSADTQYF
TGTGCCATCAGTGCACCGGACAGGTCCGCAGATACGCAGTATTTT
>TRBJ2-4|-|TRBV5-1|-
CASSLDGGRENIQYF
TGCGCCAGCAGCTTGGACGGGGGACGGGAAAACATTCAGTACTTC
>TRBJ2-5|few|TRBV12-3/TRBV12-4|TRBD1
CASSFRTGIETQYF
TGTGCCAGCAGTTTCCGGACAGGGATCGAGACCCAGTACTTC
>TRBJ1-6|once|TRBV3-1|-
CASSRGSAYNSPLHF
TGTGCCAGCAGCCGAGGCAGCGCCTATAATTCACCCCTCCACTTT
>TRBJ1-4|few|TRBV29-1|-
CSVGRDPSAVEKLFF
TGCAGCGTTGGAAGGGACCCCTCGGCGGTCGAAAAACTGTTTTTT
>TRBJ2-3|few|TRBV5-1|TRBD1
CASSGGQGPVYTDTQYF
TGCGCCAGCAGCGGCGGACAGGGGCCCGTTTACACAGATACGCAGTATTTT
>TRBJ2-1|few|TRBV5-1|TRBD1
CASSSGQLIYNEQFF
TGCGCCAGCAGCTCGGGACAGCTGATTTACAATGAGCAGTTCTTC
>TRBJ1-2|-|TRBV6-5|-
CASSYQQGPYGYTF
TGTGCCAGCAGTTACCAACAGGGACCCTATGGCTACACCTTC
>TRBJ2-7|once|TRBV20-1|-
CSASLGATGHEQYF
TGCAGTGCTAGTCTGGGAGCAACAGGCCACGAGCAGTACTTC
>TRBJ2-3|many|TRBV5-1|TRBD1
CASSTGQGGNTDTQYF
TGCGCCAGCAGCACCGGACAGGGTGGGAACACAGATACGCAGTATTTT
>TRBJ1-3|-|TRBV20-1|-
CSARDLDTDASGNTIYF
TGCAGTGCTAGAGATTTGGACACTGATGCCTCTGGAAACACCATATATTTT
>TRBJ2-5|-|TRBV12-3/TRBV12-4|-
CASSLRVLETQYF
TGTGCCAGCAGTCTCAGGGTCTTGGAGACCCAGTACTTC
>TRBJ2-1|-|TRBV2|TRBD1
CASSSDRGHEQFF
TGTGCCAGCAGCTCCGACAGGGGGCATGAGCAGTTCTTC
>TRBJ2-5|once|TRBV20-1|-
CSALRQDFNQETQYF
TGCAGTGCCCTCCGACAGGACTTTAATCAAGAGACCCAGTACTTC
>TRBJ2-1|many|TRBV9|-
CASSVAPTADNEQFF
TGTGCCAGCAGCGTAGCCCCCACCGCAGACAATGAGCAGTTCTTC
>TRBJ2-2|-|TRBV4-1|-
CASSQDADFATGELFF
TGCGCCAGCAGCCAAGATGCGGATTTTGCGACCGGGGAGCTGTTTTTT
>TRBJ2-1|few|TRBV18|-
CASSPGSMYEQFF
TGTGCCAGCTCACCAGGGTCTATGTATGAGCAGTTCTTC
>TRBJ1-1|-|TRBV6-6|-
CASRDGTPNTEAFF
TGTGCCAGCAGGGACGGAACCCCGAACACTGAAGCTTTCTTT
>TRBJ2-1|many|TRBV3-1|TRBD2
CASSQGLAGYNEQFF
TGTGCCAGCAGCCAAGGGCTAGCGGGGTACAATGAGCAGTTCTTC
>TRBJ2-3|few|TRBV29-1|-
CSVARSLTDTQYF
TGCAGCGTTGCTAGGTCCCTCACAGATACGCAGTATTTT
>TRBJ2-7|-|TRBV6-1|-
CASSRGRLNSYERYF
TGTGCCAGCAGTCGGGGACGGTTAAACTCCTACGAGCGGTACTTC
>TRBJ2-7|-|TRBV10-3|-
CAIRSDKEQYF
TGTGCCATCAGATCGGACAAGGAGCAGTACTTC
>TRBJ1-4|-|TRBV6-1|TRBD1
CAIRDRGLSDEKLFF
TGTGCCATCCGGGACAGGGGGCTGAGCGATGAAAAACTGTTTTTT
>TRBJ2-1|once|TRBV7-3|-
CASSLRGHGNDQFF
TGTGCCAGCAGCTTAAGAGGGCATGGGAATGACCAGTTCTTC
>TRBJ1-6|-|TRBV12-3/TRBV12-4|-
CASSLGDTFYNSPLHF
TGTGCCAGCAGTTTAGGGGACACCTTCTATAATTCACCCCTCCACTTT
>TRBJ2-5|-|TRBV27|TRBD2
CASSVSATSGQETQYF
TGTGCCAGCAGTGTATCTGCGACTAGCGGTCAAGAGACCCAGTACTTC
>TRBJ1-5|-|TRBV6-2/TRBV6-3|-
CASSYSRGVGSNQPQHF
TGTGCCAGCAGTTACTCGAGGGGGGTAGGGAGCAATCAGCCCCAGCATTTT
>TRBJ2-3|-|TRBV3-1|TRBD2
CASSRFPVDSGRITDTQYF
TGTGCCAGCAGCCGCTTCCCCGTGGATAGCGGGAGAATCACAGATACGCAGTATTTT
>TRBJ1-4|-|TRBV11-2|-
CASSPRWADEKLFF
TGTGCCAGCAGCCCGCGGTGGGCAGATGAAAAACTGTTTTTT
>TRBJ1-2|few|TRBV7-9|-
CASSLVGGHDGYTF
TGTGCCAGCAGCTTAGTAGGGGGTCACGATGGCTACACCTTC
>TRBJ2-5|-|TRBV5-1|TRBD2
CASSLVAGEQETQYF
TGCGCCAGCAGCTTGGTAGCGGGAGAGCAAGAGACCCAGTACTTC
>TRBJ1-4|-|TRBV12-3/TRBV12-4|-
CASSSSTNEKLFF
TGTGCCAGCAGTTCATCAACTAATGAAAAACTGTTTTTT
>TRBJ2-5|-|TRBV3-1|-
CASSQGREQRETQYF
TGTGCCAGCAGCCAAGGCAGGGAGCAGAGGGAGACCCAGTACTTC
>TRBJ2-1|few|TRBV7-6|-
CASSFPVGEQFF
TGTGCCAGCAGCTTTCCGGTGGGCGAGCAGTTCTTC
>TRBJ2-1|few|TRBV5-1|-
CASSLGEAWGEQFF
TGCGCCAGCAGCTTGGGGGAGGCTTGGGGTGAGCAGTTCTTC
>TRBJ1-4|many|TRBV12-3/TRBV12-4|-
CASSFRAATNEKLFF
TGTGCCAGCAGTTTTCGGGCAGCAACTAATGAAAAACTGTTTTTT
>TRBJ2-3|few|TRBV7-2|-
CASSLLGLGTDTQYF
TGTGCCAGCAGCTTACTGGGATTAGGCACAGATACGCAGTATTTT
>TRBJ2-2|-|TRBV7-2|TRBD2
CASSPRLAGNTGELFF
TGTGCCAGCAGTCCTCGACTAGCGGGGAACACCGGGGAGCTGTTTTTT